The 10 T cell receptor beta chains given below trace back to one sample, sequenced in a study of CD8 T cells in ankylosing spondylitis. Study conclusions and caveats: Made up of under ten highly homologous variants, a TCR beta motif appeared characteristic of ankylosing spondylitis blood.

TCRdb used MiXCR to reprocess the 5' RACE reads, holding one entry per CDR3 protein. The table records approximately 300,000 distinct CDR3 sequences, 7% to 9% of them present only once. These receptors are not linked to any known antigen. The sample comprised blood, either unsorted or a sorted T cell fraction (not recorded which). The receptor set was obtained from a male donor with ankylosing spondylitis.

The chain employs TRBV7-8 and TRBJ2-5; D is unresolved. Germline V lookup: CDR1 SGHVS, CDR2 FQNEAQ. The CDR3 has 13 amino acids. V was clipped by 3 bases and J by 3 bases, with 8 bases between them. DNA of the CDR3: TGTGCCAGCAGCTTTGTGGTTAAAGAGACCCAGTACTTC. Translated: CASSFVVKETQYF.

The chain carries TRBV10-3 and TRBJ2-3; 7 bases fit TRBD2. This CDR3 comprises 14 residues. Germline assignment: CDR1 ENHRY and CDR2 SYGVKD. V gave up 10 bases and J gave up 4 bases; unmatched junction bases: 11. In DNA form, the CDR3 reads TGTGCCAGCCTACTAGCGCCCGACGCAGATACGCAGTATTTT. Translated, it gives CASLLAPDADTQYF.

The chain is built from TRBV29-1 and TRBJ1-5, with a tentative D call TRBD1 (5 bases). Germline V lookup: CDR1 SQVTM, CDR2 ANQGSEA. Trimming cost V 7 bases and J 0 bases, with 10 bases left between them. The CDR3 sequence is 13 residues long. CDR3 loop: CSAGGHSNQPQHF. CDR3 DNA sequence: TGCAGCGCCGGAGGACATAGCAATCAGCCCCAGCATTTT.

The rearrangement joins TRBV12-3 or TRBV12-4 to TRBJ2-1, with TRBD2 identical over 10 bases. The V and J ends lost 2 bases and 7 bases, in that order; junction bases with no gene match: 8. This CDR3 has 16 residues. The CDR3 DNA follows: TGTGCCAGCAGTTTATTACTAGCGGGAAAGGTAAATGAGCAGTTCTTC. Its translation: CASSLLLAGKVNEQFF.

This clonotype has ten or more counts. The rearrangement joins TRBV12-3 or TRBV12-4 to TRBJ1-6; D is unresolved. The ends were cut back, 8 bases at V and 7 bases at J, with 9 bases in the middle. The CDR3 length is 12 residues. The CDR3 is CASSGGNSPLHF. CDR3 coding DNA: TGTGCCAGCTCAGGTGGGAATTCACCCCTCCACTTT.

This chain uses TRBV5-1 with TRBJ1-2; D unresolved. The CDR3 is 14 amino acids. Germline loops: CDR1 SGHRS, CDR2 YFSETQ. V lost 2 bases to trimming and J lost 4 bases, with 12 bases between them. In nucleotides, the CDR3 is TGCGCCAGCAGCTTAGACGGATACCGCTATGGCTACACCTTC. This codes for CASSLDGYRYGYTF.

V is TRBV11-2 and J is TRBJ2-7; 9 bases fit TRBD2. The CDR3 has 15 amino acids. Trimming took 2 bases from V and 3 from J; bases not matched to a gene: 5. Germline CDR1 is SGHAT and CDR2 is FQNNGV. The CDR3 DNA is TGTGCCAGCAGCTTATTCGGCGGGGGGGACTACGAGCAGTACTTC. It codes for CASSLFGGGDYEQYF.

The CDR3 DNA reads TGCGCCAGCAGACACGGACTAGCGGGAGAGTTCTACGAGCAGTACTTC. Its translation is CASRHGLAGEFYEQYF. The rearrangement links TRBV5-1 to TRBJ2-7; TRBD2 matches at 13 bases. Looked up from germline, CDR1 is SGHRS and CDR2 is YFSETQ. The CDR3 consists of 16 residues. The ends lost 5 bases at V and 3 bases at J; junction bases unmatched: 8. The full variable domain, rest sourced from reference TRBV5-1 and TRBJ2-7, is KAGVTQTPRYLIKTRGQQVTLSCSPISGHRSVSWYQQTPGQGLQFLFEYFSETQRNKGNFPGRFSGRQFSNSRSEMNVSTLELGDSALYLCASRHGLAGEFYEQYFGPGTRLTVT.

This clonotype appeared many times. J is TRBJ2-1 and V is TRBV7-2, with D possibly matching TRBD2 (5 bases). With 8 bases removed from V and 3 bases from J, the gap between germline ends came to 20 bases. The CDR3 has 16 amino acids. CDR1 is SGHTA and CDR2 is FQGNSA in the germline V gene. CDR3 sequence reads: CASLPWGAEIYNEQFF. In DNA, the CDR3 is TGTGCCAGCCTCCCCTGGGGAGCGGAAATCTACAATGAGCAGTTCTTC.

This clonotype was picked up a small number of times. V gene TRBV20-1 combines with J gene TRBJ1-5; D uncertain. The CDR3 extends over 14 amino acids. Trimming removed 0 bases from V and 5 bases from J, with 11 bases in between. The germline V gene encodes CDR1 DFQATT and CDR2 SNEGSKA (reference sequence). The CDR3 DNA sequence: TGCAGTGCTAGAGACCCCAACGGCCATCAGCCCCAGCATTTT. It is translated as CSARDPNGHQPQHF.